The clone carrying this T cell receptor beta chain was observed at least ten times. The antigen is not known. Each CDR3 protein gets one entry after TCRdb re-called the RACE reads with MiXCR. This sample has tens of thousands of distinct CDR3 sequences, with more than 8% found just once. This sample stems from a study of human T cells and chemical hapten exposure. Germline loops: CDR1 LGHNA, CDR2 YNFKEQ. Trimming cost V 0 bases and J 5 bases; bases outside gene matches: 8. CDR3 length equals 16 residues. Study-level results: As patch test score rose, PT1 expanded TCR counts tended to rise as well.

Specified time point: patch test 2, 6 weeks after DPC sensitization. Treatment indicated: therapeutic diphenylcyclopropenone sensitization with weekly scalp DPC. Alopecia patients, 18 to 70 years old and DPC-suitable, served as donors. Total RNA came from unfractionated whole blood. The specimen was whole blood, collected in connection with sensitization to the hapten diphenylcyclopropenone (DPC). This clonotype was sampled from a man younger than 40 with alopecia areata. Some clones in this sample may be carry-over from other donors' samples. The chain couples TRBV4-2 to TRBJ2-5; 8 bases match TRBD2. The CDR3 region has the DNA TGTGCCAGCAGCCAAGAGGCCGGGGGGGCCTGGGAGACCCAGTACTTC. Translation: CASSQEAGGAWETQYF.